What follows describes a single TCR beta chain. Its antigen is still unknown. No base-level quality is on record; no much larger clone is a single base apart. This sample is drawn from a study of regulatory T cells in long-lasting Graves disease (dated by TCRdb to 2020 to 2022). In terms of the full investigation: Persistent Graves' disease meant more than 5 years of antithyroid drug treatment with TSH receptor autoantibodies that stayed positive. A total of roughly 33 samples were covered by TCR sequencing, comprising roughly 13 persistent and around 20 newly diagnosed Graves' disease patients. The study took place in China and was registered as a clinical trial. Antithyroid drugs had been taken for 8.5 to 11 years on average by persistent Graves' disease patients in the clinical cohort. Patients with persistent Graves' disease were compared with patients with newly diagnosed Graves' disease using TCR sequencing and RNA sequencing of peripheral blood. Beyond this particular receptor, the publication reports: The authors acknowledged the small sample size as a limitation that may reduce accuracy. Because the primary lesion, thyroid tissue, could not be accessed, the study looked at peripheral blood alone. Sequencing and analysis were limited to the TCR beta chain. More public clonotypes were shared among persistent patients (about 2,800) than among newly diagnosed patients (roughly 1,000). Persistent Graves' disease patients showed lower TCR Shannon entropy and fewer highly expanded clones than newly diagnosed patients, suggesting clonal expansion. TRBV28, TRBJ1-2 and TRBJ2-5 were preferentially used in persistent disease, while TRBV20-1 and TRBJ2-1 were favored in newly diagnosed disease.

The time point label, as the study defines it: persistent/refractory GD, antithyroid drugs over 5 years with positive TRAb. For both TCR sequencing and RNA sequencing, RNA was extracted from PBMCs in TRIzol. The diagnosis of Graves' disease followed American Thyroid Association guidelines. Patients for the study were recruited at an endocrinology department in Xi'an, China. From each patient, about 9 milliliters of peripheral blood was collected into an EDTA anticoagulant tube. PBMCs were isolated by Ficoll Paque Plus density gradient separation without further T cell sorting. An Agilent 2100 Bioanalyzer and agarose gel were used to check RNA quality, and a NanoDrop 2000 was used to measure RNA concentration. In the germline V gene, CDR1 corresponds to ENHRY and CDR2 to SYGVKD. The CDR3 goes from the cysteine to the phenylalanine over 18 residues. The DNA shown is the 54-base CDR3, in frame from base 1. V lost 5 bases and J lost 0 bases, and the count of bases not matched to a germline gene is 11.

The library relied on multiplex PCR. For sequencing, an Illumina HiSeq 4000 was employed. iRepertoire HTBI primers and Arm-PCR amplification of CDR3 regions were used to construct TCR beta libraries. PCR products were gel purified before sequencing. The study's processing was this. A total of 62 TRBV and 14 TRBJ segments were identified across samples and were used for gene usage analysis of CDR3 amino acid clonotypes. COPE and FqMerger were used to merge the filtered high-quality paired reads into contigs. BLAST was used to align contigs to the IMGT TRBV, TRBD and TRBJ reference genes, and CDR3 was defined following IMGT. Any clonotype with a frequency above 0.1% was classified as a highly expanded clone. Shannon entropy was used to measure repertoire diversity, and the Gini coefficient was used to measure V-J evenness. A clonotype was considered public if more than one individual shared it. Starting from the raw public reads, TCRdb applied fastp trimming at Q25, assembled clones with MiXCR and retained in-frame beta chains. Duplicate CDR3 protein sequences are folded into a single record with the most common DNA and genes. TCRdb's processing, not the study's, gives the V and J calls here. This sample lists 400,000 to 500,000 distinct CDR3 sequences; 21% were detected once. Of the sample, roughly an eighth falls within the top ten clones.

This receptor was identified in a female donor with Graves disease. Recombination linked TRBV10-3 to TRBJ2-7, with TRBD2 identical over 12 junction bases. The sample here was peripheral blood mononuclear cells (PBMCs), taken when the disease was refractory, from a patient treated with antithyroid drugs. The CDR3 loop reads CAISRTSGTTYSSYEQYF. The DNA sequence is given as TGTGCCATCAGTCGGACTAGCGGGACCACTTACAGCTCCTACGAGCAGTACTTC.